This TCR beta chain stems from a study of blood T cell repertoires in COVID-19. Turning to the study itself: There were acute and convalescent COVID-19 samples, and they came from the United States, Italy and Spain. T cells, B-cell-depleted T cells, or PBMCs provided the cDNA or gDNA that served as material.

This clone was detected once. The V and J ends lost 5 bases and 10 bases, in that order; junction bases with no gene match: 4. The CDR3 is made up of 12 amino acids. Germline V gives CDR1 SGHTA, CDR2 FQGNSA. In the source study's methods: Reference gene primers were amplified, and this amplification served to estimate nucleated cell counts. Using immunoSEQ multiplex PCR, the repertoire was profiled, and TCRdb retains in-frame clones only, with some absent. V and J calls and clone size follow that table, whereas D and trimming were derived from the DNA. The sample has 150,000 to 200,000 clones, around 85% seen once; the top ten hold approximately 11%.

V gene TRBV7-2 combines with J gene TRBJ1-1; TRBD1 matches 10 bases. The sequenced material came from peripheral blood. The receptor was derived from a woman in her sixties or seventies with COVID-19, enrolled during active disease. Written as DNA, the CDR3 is TGTGCCAGCAGCCCGGGACAGGGGCCAGCTTTCTTT. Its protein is CASSPGQGPAFF.